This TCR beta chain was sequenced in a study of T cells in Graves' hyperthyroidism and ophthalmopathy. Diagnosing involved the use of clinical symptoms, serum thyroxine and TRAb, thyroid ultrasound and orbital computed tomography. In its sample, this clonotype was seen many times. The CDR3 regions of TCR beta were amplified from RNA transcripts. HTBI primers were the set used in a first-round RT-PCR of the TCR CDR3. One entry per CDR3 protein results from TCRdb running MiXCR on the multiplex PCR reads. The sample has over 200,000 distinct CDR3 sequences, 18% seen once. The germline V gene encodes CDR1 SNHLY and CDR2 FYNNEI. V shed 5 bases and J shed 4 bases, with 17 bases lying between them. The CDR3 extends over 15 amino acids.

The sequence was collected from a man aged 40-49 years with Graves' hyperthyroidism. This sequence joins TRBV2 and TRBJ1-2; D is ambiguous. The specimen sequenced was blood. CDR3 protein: CASSRRTEQLYGYTF. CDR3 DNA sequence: TGTGCCAGCAGTAGGCGGACGGAGCAACTCTATGGCTACACCTTC. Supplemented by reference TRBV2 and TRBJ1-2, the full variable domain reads EPEVTQTPSHQVTQMGQEVILRCVPISNHLYFYWYRQILGQKVEFLVSFYNNEISEKSEIFDDQFSVERPDGSNFTLKIRSTKLEDSAMYFCASSRRTEQLYGYTFGSGTRLTVV.